The 7 T cell receptor beta chains below come from one sample, sequenced in a study of response to subunit inactivated influenza vaccine. TCRdb analysed the RT-PCR reads with MiXCR anew, one entry per CDR3 protein. Of roughly 670,000 distinct CDR3 sequences in the sample, 14% were seen once. This material consisted of PBMCs from blood, taken roughly 15 days before vaccination. Receptor source: a man between 45 and 60 years old who received an inactivated influenza vaccine.

The chain couples TRBV5-1 to TRBJ1-2; no reliable D call. The V gene's germline CDR1 is SGHRS and CDR2 YFSETQ. CDR3 size: 13 residues. The ends were cut back, 0 bases at V and 7 bases at J, with 10 bases in the middle. This CDR3 reads CASSLAGESGYTF. The CDR3 nucleotides are TGCGCCAGCAGCTTGGCCGGGGAAAGTGGCTACACCTTC.

This clonotype has a handful of counts. The chain couples TRBV20-1 to TRBJ2-1, with D uncertain. The CDR3 covers 14 residues. CDR1 and CDR2 from the germline V gene are DFQATT and SNEGSKA (reference sequence). The ends were cut back, 3 bases at V and 6 bases at J, with 15 bases in the middle. As DNA, the CDR3 is TGCAGTGCTAGTAAGTGGGGATCAGGCAATGAGCAGTTCTTC. Its protein product is CSASKWGSGNEQFF.

This clonotype has a handful of counts. J is TRBJ2-5 and V is TRBV14, with TRBD1 matching over 9 bases. With V trimmed by 3 bases and J by 4 bases, 9 bases remained unmatched. The CDR3 covers 16 residues. In germline, CDR1 is SGHDN, CDR2 FVKESK. The CDR3 DNA follows: TGTGCCAGCAGCCACACTCCGGGACAGGGCCCAGAGACCCAGTACTTC. Protein sequence: CASSHTPGQGPETQYF. The variable domain in full, completed from reference TRBV14 and TRBJ2-5, reads EAGVTQFPSHSVIEKGQTVTLRCDPISGHDNLYWYRRVMGKEIKFLLHFVKESKQDESGMPNNRFLAERTGGTYSTLKVQPAELEDSGVYFCASSHTPGQGPETQYFGPGTRLLVL.

V usage is TRBV2 and J usage is TRBJ1-1; no definite D call. The CDR3 runs 14 residues. The ends were cut back, 7 bases at V and 0 bases at J, with 12 bases in the middle. The V gene's germline CDR1 is SNHLY and CDR2 FYNNEI. CDR3: CASKGEVMNTEAFF. DNA of the CDR3: TGTGCCAGCAAAGGAGAAGTCATGAACACTGAAGCTTTCTTT.

The chain employs TRBV4-3 and TRBJ2-7; 9 bases are shared with TRBD2. The CDR3 consists of 15 residues. The V segment lost 1 base and the J segment 0 bases; nucleotides outside the gene matches: 1. Per germline, CDR1 LGHNA and CDR2 YSLEER. DNA for the CDR3: TGCGCCAGCAGCCAAGGACTAGCGGACTCCTACGAGCAGTACTTC. Translation: CASSQGLADSYEQYF.

This clonotype has more than one count but fewer than ten. CDR3 in amino acids: CASSPTPGTSGTYTQYF. The CDR3 DNA reads as TGTGCCAGCAGCCCAACCCCCGGGACTAGCGGGACTTATACGCAGTATTTT. The chain couples TRBV9 to TRBJ2-3; the match to TRBD2 covers 13 bases. In germline, CDR1 is SGDLS, CDR2 YYNGEE. There are 17 residues in the CDR3. Unmatched junction bases numbered 12, after V lost 4 bases and J lost 7 bases.

This chain uses TRBV28 with TRBJ2-7; weak D call: TRBD1 (6 bases). In germline, CDR1 is MDHEN, CDR2 SYDVKM. The V end was cut by 11 bases, the J end by 0 bases, with 14 bases between. This CDR3 region has 13 residues. CDR3 in amino acids: CAAKGQPSYEQYF. The CDR3 DNA follows: TGTGCCGCCAAGGGACAACCCTCCTACGAGCAGTACTTC. The entire variable domain, with the rest obtained from reference TRBV28 and TRBJ2-7, is as follows: DVKVTQSSRYLVKRTGEKVFLECVQDMDHENMFWYRQDPGLGLRLIYFSYDVKMKEKGDIPEGYSVSREKKERFSLILESASTNQTSMYLCAAKGQPSYEQYFGPGTRLTVT.